One sample yielded the 9 T cell receptor beta chains listed below, sequenced in a study of siplizumab effects on memory and regulatory T cells. The data were produced by immunoSEQ multiplex PCR, yet TCRdb's version contains in-frame clones alone and is incomplete. The sample shows roughly 60,000 clones, nearly 98% of them seen only once. The sequenced material came from naive CD8+ T cells sorted from blood. These receptors were taken from a human donor in good health.

This chain connects TRBV10-1 to TRBJ2-7; a possible D gene is TRBD2 (5 bases). The V and J ends lost 3 bases and 6 bases respectively, with 6 bases between them. Germline loops: CDR1 WNHNN, CDR2 SYGVQD (reference sequence). This CDR3 has 11 amino acids. CDR3 region: CASSEGSEQYF. In DNA, the CDR3 is TGCGCCAGCAGTGAAGGGAGCGAGCAGTACTTC.

V gene TRBV18 combines with J gene TRBJ2-7; 8 nucleotides match TRBD1. Germline V CDR1 and CDR2: KGHSH, LQKENI. The CDR3 runs to 15 residues. The J segment lost 3 bases and the V segment lost 1 base, leaving 5 bases of the junction unmatched. The CDR3 nucleotides read TGTGCCAGCTCACCACAGGACAGGGTTTACTACGAGCAGTACTTC. Translated: CASSPQDRVYYEQYF.

This clone was seen only once. J is TRBJ2-7 and V is TRBV6-6; 8 bases line up with TRBD2. The germline CDR1 and CDR2 sequences are MNHNY and SVGAGI (reference sequence). The length of the CDR3 is 13 residues. J gave up 7 bases and V 0 bases, and 2 bases lay outside the gene matches. CDR3 loop: CASSYSTGGEQYF. CDR3 DNA: TGTGCCAGCAGTTACTCGACGGGGGGGGAGCAGTACTTC.

The chain combines TRBV4-3 with TRBJ2-7, with D unclear. The V gene lost 0 bases and the J gene lost 2 bases, with 11 bases spanning the gap. Per the germline V gene, CDR1 is LGHNA and CDR2 is YSLEER. The CDR3 consists of 15 residues. DNA for the CDR3: TGCGCCAGCAGCCAAGAACCCCTTGGGCCCTACGAGCAGTACTTC. It is translated as CASSQEPLGPYEQYF.

This clone occurred once. This chain joins TRBV9 and TRBJ1-3, with D maybe TRBD1 (6 bases). The CDR3 has 15 amino acids. V lost 3 bases and J lost 2, with 12 bases in between. Looked up from germline, CDR1 is SGDLS and CDR2 is YYNGEE. The CDR3 sequence: CASSETGGPGNTIYF. The CDR3 region has the DNA TGTGCCAGCAGCGAGACAGGTGGACCTGGAAACACCATATATTTT.

The rearrangement links TRBV5-6 to TRBJ1-5; D uncertain. Trimming removed 0 bases at V and 2 bases at J, with 9 bases between. Germline V CDR1 and CDR2: SGHDT, YYEEEE. The CDR3 totals 15 residues. This CDR3 reads CASSLVTQGNQPQHF. In DNA form, the CDR3 reads TGTGCCAGCAGCTTGGTTACGCAGGGCAATCAGCCCCAGCATTTT.

V usage is TRBV27 and J usage is TRBJ2-5, with D possibly matching TRBD1 (6 bases). Looked up from germline, CDR1 is MNHEY and CDR2 is SMNVEV (reference sequence). This CDR3 is 12 amino acids long. Trimming cost V 9 bases and J 3 bases, with 11 bases left between them. In nucleotides, the CDR3 is TGTGCCAGTGGCAGGGGCGAAGAGACCCAGTACTTC. Translating it yields CASGRGEETQYF.

The V and J genes are TRBV7-3 and TRBJ2-3; D is ambiguous. V dropped 5 bases and J dropped 2 bases, with 14 bases sitting between them. Germline CDR1 is SGHTA and CDR2 is FQGTGA. The CDR3 is made up of 15 amino acids. This chain's CDR3 is CASSPDGEFTDTQYF. The CDR3 nucleotides read TGTGCCAGCAGCCCGGACGGAGAGTTCACAGATACGCAGTATTTT.

In its sample, this clone was seen a few times. The rearrangement uses TRBV4-2 and TRBJ1-5; no reliable D call. The CDR3 totals 15 residues. The germline V gene has CDR1 LGHNA and CDR2 YNFKEQ. V was trimmed by 0 bases and J by 1 base, leaving 7 bases between them. The CDR3 DNA sequence: TGTGCCAGCAGCCAAGAGGGAGGAAGCAATCAGCCCCAGCATTTT. Protein: CASSQEGGSNQPQHF.